These 9 T cell receptor beta chains came from one sample sequenced in a study of T cells after yellow fever vaccination. MiXCR, run by TCRdb on the 5' RACE reads, gives a single entry per CDR3 protein. Of more than 350,000 distinct CDR3 sequences detected, roughly 10% appear once; the ten largest clones hold around 18%. This material consisted of PBMCs, taken on the day of the first yellow fever vaccination. These receptor sequences come from a man aged 18 to 29 who received the YFV17D yellow fever vaccine.

This clonotype was observed a handful of times. This chain uses TRBV29-1 with TRBJ2-5; 8 nucleotides align to TRBD2. With V trimmed by 4 bases and J by 1 base, 11 bases remained unmatched. The CDR3 loop spans 16 amino acids. From germline, CDR1 is SQVTM and CDR2 ANQGSEA. This CDR3 reads CSVVPLLAESQETQYF. The CDR3 nucleotides read TGCAGCGTTGTCCCCCTACTAGCGGAGTCCCAAGAGACCCAGTACTTC.

In this sample, this clonotype turned up many times. V is TRBV3-1 and J is TRBJ2-5, with 8 bases fitting TRBD2. The V gene end was trimmed by 2 bases and the J gene end by 1 base; junction bases not matched to a gene: 6. This CDR3 spans 16 amino acids. Germline CDR1 reads LGHDT; CDR2 reads YNNKEL (reference sequence). The CDR3, as DNA: TGTGCCAGCAGCCAATCAGGAGCGGGGGCCCAAGAGACCCAGTACTTC. Its protein product is CASSQSGAGAQETQYF.

The chain couples TRBV7-8 to TRBJ2-2; D may correspond to TRBD1 or TRBD2 (6 bases each). CDR1 and CDR2 from the germline V gene are SGHVS and FQNEAQ. The V end lost 2 bases, the J end lost 2 bases, and 12 bases lay between the germline ends. The CDR3 has 16 residues. CDR3 nucleotide sequence: TGTGCCAGCAGCTTATTTTCGGGGGCAAACACCGGGGAGCTGTTTTTT. Amino acids: CASSLFSGANTGELFF.

This clonotype has only a few counts. The chain uses TRBV7-8 and TRBJ2-2; D not certain. The germline CDR1 and CDR2 sequences are SGHVS and FQNEAQ. CDR3 size: 14 residues. With 1 base removed from V and 3 bases from J, the gap between germline ends came to 6 bases. CDR3 nucleotides: TGTGCCAGCAGCTTAGAATATTACACCGGGGAGCTGTTTTTT. Residues: CASSLEYYTGELFF.

This clonotype was counted a few times. V and J are TRBV2 and TRBJ1-2, with D unclear. CDR1 is SNHLY, CDR2 FYNNEI, per germline. The CDR3 sequence is 10 residues long. Trimming removed 10 bases at V and 8 bases at J, with 11 bases between. CDR3 DNA: TGTGCCAAAGGAGGGCAGGGCTACACCTTC. Translating it yields CAKGGQGYTF.

In this sample, this clonotype turned up a few times. CDR3 residues: CASSPPYGKVRGYTF. The CDR3 DNA reads TGTGCCAGCTCACCACCGTATGGGAAGGTTCGTGGCTACACCTTC. The chain combines TRBV18 with TRBJ1-2, with D hard to call. V gave up 0 bases and J gave up 7 bases, with 15 bases separating them. The CDR3 runs 15 residues. The germline CDR1 and CDR2 sequences are KGHSH and LQKENI.

The chain recombines TRBV5-1 with TRBJ2-7; 7 bases line up with TRBD1. Losses at the gene ends were 4 bases for V and 5 bases for J; bases not matched to a gene: 12. This CDR3 has 15 amino acids. Germline CDR1 reads SGHRS; CDR2 reads YFSETQ. The CDR3 here is CASSTYRGRVDEQYV. CDR3 bases: TGCGCCAGCAGCACCTACAGGGGAAGGGTAGACGAGCAGTACGTC.

The chain is built from TRBV6-2 or TRBV6-3 and TRBJ1-5, with D hard to call. The germline V gene encodes CDR1 MNHEY and CDR2 SVGEGT. Trimming left V 2 bases short and J 3 bases short, with 5 bases between. The CDR3 spans 13 residues. The CDR3 loop reads CASSYLHNQPQHF. DNA for the CDR3: TGTGCCAGCAGTTACCTTCACAATCAGCCCCAGCATTTT.

The chain joins TRBV10-3 to TRBJ2-5; a weak D match, TRBD2 (5 bases). Trimming left V 5 bases short and J 4 bases short, with 11 bases between. This CDR3 has 13 residues. Per the germline V gene, CDR1 is ENHRY and CDR2 is SYGVKD. CDR3 sequence (DNA): TGTGCCATCAGTCCTATAGGGAGAGAGACCCAGTACTTC. Its protein is CAISPIGRETQYF.